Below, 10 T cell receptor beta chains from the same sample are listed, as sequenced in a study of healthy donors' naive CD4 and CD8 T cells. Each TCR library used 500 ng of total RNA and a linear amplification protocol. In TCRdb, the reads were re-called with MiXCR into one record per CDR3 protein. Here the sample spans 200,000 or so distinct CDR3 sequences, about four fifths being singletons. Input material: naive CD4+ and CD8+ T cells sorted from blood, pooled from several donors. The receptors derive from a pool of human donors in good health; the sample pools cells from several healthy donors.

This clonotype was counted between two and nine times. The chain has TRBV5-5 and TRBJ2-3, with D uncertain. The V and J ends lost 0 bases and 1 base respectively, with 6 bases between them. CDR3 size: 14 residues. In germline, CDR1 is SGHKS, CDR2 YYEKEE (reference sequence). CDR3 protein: CASSLVWGTDTQYF. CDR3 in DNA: TGTGCCAGCAGCTTGGTGTGGGGCACAGATACGCAGTATTTT.

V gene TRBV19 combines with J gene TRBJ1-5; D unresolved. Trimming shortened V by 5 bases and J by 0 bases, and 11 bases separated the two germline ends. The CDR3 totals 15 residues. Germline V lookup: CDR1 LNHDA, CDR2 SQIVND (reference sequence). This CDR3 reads CASSDQSHSNQPQHF. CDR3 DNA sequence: TGTGCCAGTAGTGACCAGTCCCATAGCAATCAGCCCCAGCATTTT.

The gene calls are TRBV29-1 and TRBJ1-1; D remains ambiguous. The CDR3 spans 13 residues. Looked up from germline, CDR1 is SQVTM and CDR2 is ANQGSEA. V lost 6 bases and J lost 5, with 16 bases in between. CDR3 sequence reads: CSVYRPLGTEAFF. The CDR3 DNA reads TGCAGCGTATATCGACCCCTGGGAACTGAAGCTTTCTTT. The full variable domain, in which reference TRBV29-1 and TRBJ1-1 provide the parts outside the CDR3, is SAVISQKPSRDICQRGTSLTIQCQVDSQVTMMFWYRQQPGQSLTLIATANQGSEATYESGFVIDKFPISRPNLTFSTLTVSNMSPEDSSIYLCSVYRPLGTEAFFGQGTRLTVV.

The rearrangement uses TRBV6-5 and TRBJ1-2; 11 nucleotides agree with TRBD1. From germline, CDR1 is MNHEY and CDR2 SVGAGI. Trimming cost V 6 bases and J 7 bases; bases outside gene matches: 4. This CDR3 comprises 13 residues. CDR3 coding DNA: TGTGCCAGCAGCCGGGGGACAGGGGGTGGCTACACCTTC. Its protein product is CASSRGTGGGYTF.

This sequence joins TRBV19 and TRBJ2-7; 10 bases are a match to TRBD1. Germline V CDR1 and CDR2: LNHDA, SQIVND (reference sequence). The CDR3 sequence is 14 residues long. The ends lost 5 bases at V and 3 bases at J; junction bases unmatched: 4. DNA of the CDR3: TGTGCCAGTAGTCCCGGGACAGGGGTCTACGAGCAGTACTTC. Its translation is CASSPGTGVYEQYF.

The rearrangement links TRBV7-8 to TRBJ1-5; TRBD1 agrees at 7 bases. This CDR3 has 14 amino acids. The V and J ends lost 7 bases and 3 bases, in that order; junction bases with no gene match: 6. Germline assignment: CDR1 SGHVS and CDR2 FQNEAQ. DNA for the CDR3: TGTGCCAGCACCAACAGGGGCATCAATCAGCCCCAGCATTTT. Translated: CASTNRGINQPQHF.

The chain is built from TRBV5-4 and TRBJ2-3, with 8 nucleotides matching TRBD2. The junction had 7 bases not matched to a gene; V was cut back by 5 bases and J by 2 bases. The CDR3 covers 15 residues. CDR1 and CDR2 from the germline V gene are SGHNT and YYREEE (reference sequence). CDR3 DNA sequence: TGTGCCAGCAGGTCCGGGACTAGAGACACAGATACGCAGTATTTT. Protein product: CASRSGTRDTDTQYF.

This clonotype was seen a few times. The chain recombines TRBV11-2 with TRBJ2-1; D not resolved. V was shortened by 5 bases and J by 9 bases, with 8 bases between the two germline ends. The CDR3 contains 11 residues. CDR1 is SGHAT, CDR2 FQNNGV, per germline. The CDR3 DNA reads TGTGCCAGCAGCCCCCCGGGTGAGCAGTTCTTC. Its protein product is CASSPPGEQFF.

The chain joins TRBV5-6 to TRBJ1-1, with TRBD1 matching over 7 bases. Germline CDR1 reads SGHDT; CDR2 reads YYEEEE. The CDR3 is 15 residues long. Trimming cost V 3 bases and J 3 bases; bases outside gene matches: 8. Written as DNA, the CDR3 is TGTGCCAGCAGCTCCGACAGGGCCGAAGACACTGAAGCTTTCTTT. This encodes CASSSDRAEDTEAFF. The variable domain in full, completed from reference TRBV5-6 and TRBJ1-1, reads DAGVTQSPTHLIKTRGQQVTLRCSPKSGHDTVSWYQQALGQGPQFIFQYYEEEERQRGNFPDRFSGHQFPNYSSELNVNALLLGDSALYLCASSSDRAEDTEAFFGQGTRLTVV.

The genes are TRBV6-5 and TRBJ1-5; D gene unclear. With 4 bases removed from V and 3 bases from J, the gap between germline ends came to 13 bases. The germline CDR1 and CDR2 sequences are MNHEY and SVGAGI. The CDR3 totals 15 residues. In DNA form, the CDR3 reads TGTGCCAGCAGTTTAGGCCCCGGGGTCAATCAGCCCCAGCATTTT. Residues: CASSLGPGVNQPQHF.